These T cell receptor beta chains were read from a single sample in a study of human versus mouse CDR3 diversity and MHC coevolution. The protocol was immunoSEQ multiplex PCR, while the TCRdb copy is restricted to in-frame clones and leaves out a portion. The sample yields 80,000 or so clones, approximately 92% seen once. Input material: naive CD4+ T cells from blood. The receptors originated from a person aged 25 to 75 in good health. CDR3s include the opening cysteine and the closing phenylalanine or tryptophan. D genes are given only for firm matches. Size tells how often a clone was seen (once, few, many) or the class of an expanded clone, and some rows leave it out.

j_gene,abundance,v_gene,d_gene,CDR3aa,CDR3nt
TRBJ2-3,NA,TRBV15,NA,CATSSPGGSTDTQYF,TGTGCCACCAGCTCTCCTGGGGGGAGCACAGATACGCAGTATTTT
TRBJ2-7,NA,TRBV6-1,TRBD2,CASSPGLLYEQYF,TGTGCCAGCAGTCCGGGACTACTCTACGAGCAGTACTTC
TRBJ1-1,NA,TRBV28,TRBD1,CASTTGGASSTEAFF,TGTGCCAGCACCACAGGGGGCGCATCGAGCACTGAAGCTTTCTTT
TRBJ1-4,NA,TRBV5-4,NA,CASSAGPGGSEKLFF,TGTGCCAGCAGCGCGGGCCCCGGCGGGAGTGAAAAACTGTTTTTT
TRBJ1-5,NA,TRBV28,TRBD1,CASTTGGHQPQHF,TGTGCCAGCACGACAGGGGGGCATCAGCCCCAGCATTTT
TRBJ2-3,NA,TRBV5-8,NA,CASSPGQAGGDTQYF,TGTGCCAGCAGCCCAGGCCAAGCAGGAGGAGATACGCAGTATTTT
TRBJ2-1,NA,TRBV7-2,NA,CASSLNLGPGKFF,TGTGCCAGCAGCTTGAATCTTGGGCCAGGGAAGTTCTTC
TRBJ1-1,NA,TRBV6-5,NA,CASSYSRGSSEAFF,TGTGCCAGCAGTTACTCGCGGGGGAGCTCTGAAGCTTTCTTT
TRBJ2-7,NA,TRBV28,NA,CASYYEQYF,TGTGCCAGCTACTACGAGCAGTACTTC
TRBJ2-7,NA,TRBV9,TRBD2,CASSVDTSGAVGVSYEQYF,TGTGCCAGCAGCGTAGATACTAGCGGAGCGGTAGGGGTCTCCTACGAGCAGTACTTC
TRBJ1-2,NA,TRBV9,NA,CASSGGPRDYGYTF,TGTGCCAGCAGCGGAGGACCCAGGGATTATGGCTACACCTTC
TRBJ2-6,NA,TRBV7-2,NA,CASSLIGSNGVLTF,TGTGCCAGCAGCTTAATCGGCTCCAACGGGGTCCTGACTTTC
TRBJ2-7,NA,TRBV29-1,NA,CSVAQGGEQYF,TGCAGCGTGGCACAGGGTGGCGAGCAGTACTTC
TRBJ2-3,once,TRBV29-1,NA,CSVGTGIPTDTQYF,TGCAGCGTGGGAACAGGGATCCCCACAGATACGCAGTATTTT